A single sample is the source of the 5 T cell receptor beta chains below, sequenced in a study of blood T cell repertoires in COVID-19. Sequencing used immunoSEQ multiplex PCR; TCRdb keeps in-frame clones, though not all of them. This sample carries about 180,000 clones, less than 90% of them seen once, and the ten largest clones take 20% to 25%. The sample was peripheral blood. These receptor sequences come from an older man with active or convalescent COVID-19.

The chain couples TRBV6-5 to TRBJ1-1; D possibly corresponds to TRBD1 (6 bases). The CDR3 contains 13 residues. CDR1 is MNHEY, CDR2 SVGAGI, per germline. V was trimmed by 7 bases and J by 4 bases, leaving 13 bases between them. CDR3 bases: TGTGCCAGCAAGCCAACAGGGCGCACTGAAGCTTTCTTT. Its translation is CASKPTGRTEAFF.

This chain joins TRBV4-3 and TRBJ1-1; weak D call: TRBD1 (6 bases). V was shortened by 6 bases and J by 1 base, with 12 bases between the two germline ends. From germline, CDR1 is LGHNA and CDR2 YSLEER. The CDR3 totals 14 residues. The CDR3 here is CASSRDTANTEAFF. For the CDR3, the DNA is TGCGCCAGCAGTCGGGACACGGCGAACACTGAAGCTTTCTTT.

The chain uses TRBV27 and TRBJ1-6; tentatively, D is TRBD1 (6 bases). This CDR3 contains 15 residues. Trimming cost V 7 bases and J 9 bases, with 19 bases left between them. Germline assignment: CDR1 MNHEY and CDR2 SMNVEV (reference sequence). This CDR3 is CASNSQQGIRSPLHF. In nucleotides, the CDR3 is TGTGCCAGCAACTCCCAGCAGGGGATCCGTTCACCCCTCCACTTT.

The V and J genes are TRBV18 and TRBJ2-5; possible D gene TRBD2, 6 bases. There are 15 residues in the CDR3. Germline V gene lookup returns CDR1 KGHSH and CDR2 LQKENI. Trimming took 1 base from V and 3 from J, leaving 12 bases between them. CDR3 sequence (DNA): TGTGCCAGCTCACCACGGGCTAGCGCGGAAGAGACCCAGTACTTC. Protein sequence: CASSPRASAEETQYF.

The chain links TRBV2 to TRBJ1-3; 7 positions match TRBD1. This CDR3 spans 15 amino acids. Germline V gene lookup returns CDR1 SNHLY and CDR2 FYNNEI. V lost 7 bases, J lost 1 base, and 7 bases stayed unmatched. The CDR3 DNA is TGTGCCAGCAAATCGACAGGGAGTTCTGGAAACACCATATATTTT. It is translated as CASKSTGSSGNTIYF.